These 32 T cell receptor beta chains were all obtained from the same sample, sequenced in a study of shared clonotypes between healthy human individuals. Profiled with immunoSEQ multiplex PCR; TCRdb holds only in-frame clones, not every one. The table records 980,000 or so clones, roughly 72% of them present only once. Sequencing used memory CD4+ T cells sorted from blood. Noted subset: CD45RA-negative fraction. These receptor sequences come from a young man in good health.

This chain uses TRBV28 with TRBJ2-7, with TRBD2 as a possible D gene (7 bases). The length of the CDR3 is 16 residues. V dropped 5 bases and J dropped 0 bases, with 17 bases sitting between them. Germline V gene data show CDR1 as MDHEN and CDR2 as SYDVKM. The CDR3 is CASSGDGGPSSYEQYF. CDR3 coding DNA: TGTGCCAGCAGTGGGGACGGGGGGCCTAGCTCCTACGAGCAGTACTTC.

The CDR3 reads CASSLGIAGIRETQYF. DNA of the CDR3: TGTGCCAGCAGCTTAGGGATAGCGGGAATACGGGAGACCCAGTACTTC. The V and J genes are TRBV7-2 and TRBJ2-5, with TRBD2 matching 8 bases. The J segment lost 5 bases and the V segment lost 1 base, leaving 9 bases of the junction unmatched. This CDR3 spans 16 amino acids. Germline-derived CDR1 and CDR2 are SGHTA and FQGNSA.

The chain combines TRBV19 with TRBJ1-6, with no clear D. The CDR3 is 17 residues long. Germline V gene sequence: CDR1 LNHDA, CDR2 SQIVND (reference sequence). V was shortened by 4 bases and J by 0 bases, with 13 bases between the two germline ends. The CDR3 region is CASSTRKFSSYNSPLHF. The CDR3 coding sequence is TGTGCCAGTAGTACACGGAAGTTCAGCTCCTATAATTCACCCCTCCACTTT.

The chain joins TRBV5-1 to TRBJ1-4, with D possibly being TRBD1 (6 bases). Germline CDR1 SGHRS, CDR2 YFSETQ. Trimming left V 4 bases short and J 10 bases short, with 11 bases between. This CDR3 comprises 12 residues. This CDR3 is CASSEGGAKLFF. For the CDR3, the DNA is TGCGCCAGCAGCGAAGGGGGGGCAAAACTGTTTTTT.

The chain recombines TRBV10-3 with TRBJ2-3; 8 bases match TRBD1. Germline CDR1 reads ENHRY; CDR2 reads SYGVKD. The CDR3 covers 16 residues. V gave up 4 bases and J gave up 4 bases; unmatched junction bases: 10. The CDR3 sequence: CAISARTGLAPDTQYF. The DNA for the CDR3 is TGTGCCATCAGTGCCCGGACAGGGCTTGCTCCAGATACGCAGTATTTT.

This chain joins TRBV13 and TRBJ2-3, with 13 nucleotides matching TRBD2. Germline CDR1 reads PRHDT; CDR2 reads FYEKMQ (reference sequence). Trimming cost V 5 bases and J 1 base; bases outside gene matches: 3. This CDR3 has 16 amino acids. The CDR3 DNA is TGTGCCAGCAGCCCAGGGACTAGCGGGGGCACAGATACGCAGTATTTT. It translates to CASSPGTSGGTDTQYF. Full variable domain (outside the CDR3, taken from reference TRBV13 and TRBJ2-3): AAGVIQSPRHLIKEKRETATLKCYPIPRHDTVYWYQQGPGQDPQFLISFYEKMQSDKGSIPDRFSAQQFSDYHSELNMSSLELGDSALYFCASSPGTSGGTDTQYFGPGTRLTVL.

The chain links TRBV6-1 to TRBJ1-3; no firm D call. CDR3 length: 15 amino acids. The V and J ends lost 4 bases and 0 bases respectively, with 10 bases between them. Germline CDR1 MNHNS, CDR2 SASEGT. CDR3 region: CASSVPRSSGNTIYF. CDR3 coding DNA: TGTGCCAGCAGTGTCCCCCGGAGCTCTGGAAACACCATATATTTT.

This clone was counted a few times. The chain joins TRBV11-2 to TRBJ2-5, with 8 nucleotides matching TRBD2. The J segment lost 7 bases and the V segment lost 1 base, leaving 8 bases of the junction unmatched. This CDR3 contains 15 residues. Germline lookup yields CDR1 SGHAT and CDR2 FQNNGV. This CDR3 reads CASSLGSGDVVTQYF. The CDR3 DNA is TGTGCCAGCAGCTTAGGTAGCGGGGATGTTGTGACCCAGTACTTC.

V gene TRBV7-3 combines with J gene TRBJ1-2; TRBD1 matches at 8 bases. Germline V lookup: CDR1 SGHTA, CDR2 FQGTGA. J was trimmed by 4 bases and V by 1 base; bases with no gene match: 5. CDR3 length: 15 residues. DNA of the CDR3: TGTGCCAGCAGCTTAATGCCAGGGGGCGGCTATGGCTACACCTTC. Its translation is CASSLMPGGGYGYTF.

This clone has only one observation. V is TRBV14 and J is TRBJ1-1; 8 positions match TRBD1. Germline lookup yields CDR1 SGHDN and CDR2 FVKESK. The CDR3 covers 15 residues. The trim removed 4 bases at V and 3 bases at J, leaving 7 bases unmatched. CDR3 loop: CASSPGQGWDTEAFF. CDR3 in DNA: TGTGCCAGCAGCCCCGGACAGGGTTGGGACACTGAAGCTTTCTTT.

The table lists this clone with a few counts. CDR3 region: CASSNGRYQETQYF. DNA of the CDR3: TGCGCCAGCAGCAACGGCCGGTACCAAGAGACCCAGTACTTC. The gene calls are TRBV5-1 and TRBJ2-5; unclear D gene. V lost 4 bases to trimming and J lost 0 bases, with 10 bases between them. The CDR3 is 14 residues long. Looked up from germline, CDR1 is SGHRS and CDR2 is YFSETQ.

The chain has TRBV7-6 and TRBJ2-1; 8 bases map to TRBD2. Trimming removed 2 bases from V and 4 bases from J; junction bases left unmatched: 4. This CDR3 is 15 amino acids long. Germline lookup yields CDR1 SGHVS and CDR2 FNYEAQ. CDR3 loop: CASSLSGGPYNEQFF. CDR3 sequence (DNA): TGTGCCAGCAGCTTAAGCGGGGGCCCTTACAATGAGCAGTTCTTC.

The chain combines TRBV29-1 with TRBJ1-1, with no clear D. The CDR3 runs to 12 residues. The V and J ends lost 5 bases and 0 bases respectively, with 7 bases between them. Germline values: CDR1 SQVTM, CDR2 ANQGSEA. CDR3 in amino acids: CSVLTVNTEAFF. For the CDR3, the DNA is TGCAGCGTTTTGACGGTGAACACTGAAGCTTTCTTT.

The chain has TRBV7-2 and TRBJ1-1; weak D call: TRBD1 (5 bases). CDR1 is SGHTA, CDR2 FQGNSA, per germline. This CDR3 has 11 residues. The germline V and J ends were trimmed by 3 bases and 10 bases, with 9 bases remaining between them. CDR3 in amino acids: CASSFYGGAFF. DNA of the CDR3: TGTGCCAGCAGCTTTTATGGGGGAGCTTTCTTT.

CDR3 amino acids: CASSLGGQGREKLFF. As DNA, the CDR3 is TGTGCCAGCAGCTTAGGGGGGCAGGGCCGGGAAAAACTGTTTTTT. V is TRBV7-9 and J is TRBJ1-4; a weak D match, TRBD1 (6 bases). The ends were cut back, 1 base at V and 8 bases at J, with 14 bases in the middle. Germline loops: CDR1 SEHNR, CDR2 FQNEAQ (reference sequence). The CDR3 consists of 15 residues.

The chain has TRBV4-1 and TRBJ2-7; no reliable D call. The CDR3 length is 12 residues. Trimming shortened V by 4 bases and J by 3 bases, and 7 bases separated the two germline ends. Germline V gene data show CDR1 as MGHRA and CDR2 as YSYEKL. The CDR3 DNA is TGCGCCAGCAGCCCTGGGGTCTACGAGCAGTACTTC. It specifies CASSPGVYEQYF.

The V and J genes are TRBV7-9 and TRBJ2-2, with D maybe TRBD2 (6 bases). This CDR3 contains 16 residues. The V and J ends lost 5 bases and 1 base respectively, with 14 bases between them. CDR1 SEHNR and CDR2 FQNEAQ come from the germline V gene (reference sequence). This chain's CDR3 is CASSGRDSQNTGELFF. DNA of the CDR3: TGTGCCAGCAGCGGCAGGGACTCCCAGAACACCGGGGAGCTGTTTTTT.

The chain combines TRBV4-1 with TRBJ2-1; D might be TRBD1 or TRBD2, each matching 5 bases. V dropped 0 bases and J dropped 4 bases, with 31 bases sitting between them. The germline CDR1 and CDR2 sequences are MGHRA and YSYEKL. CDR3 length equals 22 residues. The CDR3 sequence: CASSQEGPLEGSAVKSYNEQFF. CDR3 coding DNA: TGCGCCAGCAGCCAAGAGGGGCCCCTAGAGGGGTCCGCTGTGAAATCTTACAATGAGCAGTTCTTC.

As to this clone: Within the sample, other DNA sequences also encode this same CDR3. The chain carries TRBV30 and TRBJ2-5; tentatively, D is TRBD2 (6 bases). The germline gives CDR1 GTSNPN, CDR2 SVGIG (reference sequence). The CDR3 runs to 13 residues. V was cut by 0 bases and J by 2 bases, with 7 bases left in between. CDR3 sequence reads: CAWSVGGQETQYF. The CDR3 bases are TGTGCCTGGAGTGTGGGGGGTCAAGAGACCCAGTACTTC.

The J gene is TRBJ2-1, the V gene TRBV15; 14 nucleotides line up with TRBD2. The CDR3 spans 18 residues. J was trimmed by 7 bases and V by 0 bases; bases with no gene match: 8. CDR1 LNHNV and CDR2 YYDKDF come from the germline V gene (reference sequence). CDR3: CATSRDGTSGRIQNEQFF. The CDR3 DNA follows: TGTGCCACCAGCAGAGATGGGACTAGCGGGAGAATACAGAATGAGCAGTTCTTC.

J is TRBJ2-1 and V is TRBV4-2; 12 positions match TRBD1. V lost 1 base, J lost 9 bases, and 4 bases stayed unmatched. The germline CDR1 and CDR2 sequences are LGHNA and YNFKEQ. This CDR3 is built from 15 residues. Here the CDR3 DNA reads TGTGCCAGCAGCCAAGGCGGGACAGGGGGCTTTGAGCAGTTCTTC. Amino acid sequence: CASSQGGTGGFEQFF.

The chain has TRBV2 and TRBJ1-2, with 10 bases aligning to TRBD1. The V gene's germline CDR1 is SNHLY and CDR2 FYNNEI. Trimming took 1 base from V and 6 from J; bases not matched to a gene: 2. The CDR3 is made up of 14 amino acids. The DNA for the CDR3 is TGTGCCAGCAGTGAAGGACAGGGGGCGGATGGCTACACCTTC. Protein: CASSEGQGADGYTF.

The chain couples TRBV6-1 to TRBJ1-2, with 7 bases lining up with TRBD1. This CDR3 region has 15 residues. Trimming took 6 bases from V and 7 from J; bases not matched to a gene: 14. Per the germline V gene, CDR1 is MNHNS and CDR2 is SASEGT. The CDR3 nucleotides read TGTGCCAGCAGGGAAAGCGGGACAGTCATAAGTGGCTACACCTTC. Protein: CASRESGTVISGYTF.

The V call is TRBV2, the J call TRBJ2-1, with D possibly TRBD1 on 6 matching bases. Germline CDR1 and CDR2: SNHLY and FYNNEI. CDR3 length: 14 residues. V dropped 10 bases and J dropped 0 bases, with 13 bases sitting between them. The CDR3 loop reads CATTGQVSYNEQFF. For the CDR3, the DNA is TGTGCCACTACGGGACAAGTCTCCTACAATGAGCAGTTCTTC.

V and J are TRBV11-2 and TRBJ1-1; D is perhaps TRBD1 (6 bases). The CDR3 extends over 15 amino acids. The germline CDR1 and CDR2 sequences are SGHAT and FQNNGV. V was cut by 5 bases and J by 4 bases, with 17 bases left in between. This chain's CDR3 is CASSQNILGGTEAFF. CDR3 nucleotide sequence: TGTGCCAGCAGCCAAAACATATTAGGGGGCACTGAAGCTTTCTTT.

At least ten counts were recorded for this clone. This CDR3 is CASSLERGDTEAFF. DNA of the CDR3: TGCGCCAGCAGCTTGGAACGTGGGGACACTGAAGCTTTCTTT. The chain combines TRBV5-1 with TRBJ1-1; unclear D gene. The V gene's germline CDR1 is SGHRS and CDR2 YFSETQ. Between the trimmed V and J ends, which lost 0 bases and 3 bases, there was a span of 9 bases. There are 14 residues in the CDR3.

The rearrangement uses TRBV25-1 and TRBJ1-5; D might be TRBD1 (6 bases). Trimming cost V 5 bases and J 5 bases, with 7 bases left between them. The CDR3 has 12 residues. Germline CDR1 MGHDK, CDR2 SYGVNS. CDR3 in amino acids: CASSTGYQPQHF. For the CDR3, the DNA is TGTGCCAGCAGTACAGGGTATCAGCCCCAGCATTTT.

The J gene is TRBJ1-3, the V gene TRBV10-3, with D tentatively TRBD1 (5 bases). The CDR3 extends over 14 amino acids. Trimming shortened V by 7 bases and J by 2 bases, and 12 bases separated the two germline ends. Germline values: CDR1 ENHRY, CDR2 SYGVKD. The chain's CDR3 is CAIKPGLTGNTIYF. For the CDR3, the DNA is TGTGCCATCAAGCCAGGGCTCACTGGAAACACCATATATTTT.

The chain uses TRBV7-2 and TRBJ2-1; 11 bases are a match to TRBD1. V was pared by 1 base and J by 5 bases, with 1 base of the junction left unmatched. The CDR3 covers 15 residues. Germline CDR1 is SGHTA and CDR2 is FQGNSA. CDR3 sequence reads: CASSLEGQGDNEQFF. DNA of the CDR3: TGTGCCAGCAGCTTAGAGGGACAGGGGGACAATGAGCAGTTCTTC.

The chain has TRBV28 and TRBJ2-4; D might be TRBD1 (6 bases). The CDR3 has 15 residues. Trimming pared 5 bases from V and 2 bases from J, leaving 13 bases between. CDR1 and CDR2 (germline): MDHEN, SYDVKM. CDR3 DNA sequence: TGTGCCAGCAGTCGCCGAGGGGGAACCAAAAACATTCAGTACTTC. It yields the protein CASSRRGGTKNIQYF. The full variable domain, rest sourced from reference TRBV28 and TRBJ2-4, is DVKVTQSSRYLVKRTGEKVFLECVQDMDHENMFWYRQDPGLGLRLIYFSYDVKMKEKGDIPEGYSVSREKKERFSLILESASTNQTSMYLCASSRRGGTKNIQYFGAGTRLSVL.

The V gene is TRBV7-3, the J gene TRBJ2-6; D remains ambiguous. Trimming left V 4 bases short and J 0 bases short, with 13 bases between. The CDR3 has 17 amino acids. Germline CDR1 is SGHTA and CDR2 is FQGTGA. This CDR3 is CASSSSSTGSGANVLTF. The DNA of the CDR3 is TGTGCCAGCAGCTCGAGCTCGACTGGCTCTGGGGCCAACGTCCTGACTTTC.

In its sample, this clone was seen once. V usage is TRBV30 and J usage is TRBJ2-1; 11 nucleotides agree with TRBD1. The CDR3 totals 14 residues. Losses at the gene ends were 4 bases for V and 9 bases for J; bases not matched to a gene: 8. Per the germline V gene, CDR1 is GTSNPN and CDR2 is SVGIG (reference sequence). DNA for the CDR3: TGTGCCTGGAATTCCGGACAGGGGGCGGTTGAGCAGTTCTTC. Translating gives CAWNSGQGAVEQFF.